One and the same sample provided the 9 T cell receptor beta chains below, sequenced in a study of identical twins (dated by TCRdb to 2016 to 2018). The library came from 5' RACE. The sample was run on an Illumina HiSeq 2000. TCRdb reran the public reads through fastp at Q25 and MiXCR, keeping productive beta chains. Identical CDR3 proteins give one entry, which carries the most common genes and DNA. The sample contains roughly 750,000 distinct CDR3 sequences, around 20% of them found a single time. In total, the top ten clones hold over 4% of the sample. The same data also contributed to another study, on T cells expressing NK-cell markers.

Sequencing was carried out using PBMCs. The receptor set was obtained from a woman aged 18-29 years in good health.

CDR3 sequence: CASSLGPDNEETQYF. The CDR3 nucleotides read TGTGCCAGCAGCTTGGGACCAGATAATGAAGAGACCCAGTACTTC. This sequence joins TRBV5-5 and TRBJ2-5; D not certain. V dropped 0 bases and J dropped 3 bases, with 12 bases sitting between them. This CDR3 region has 15 residues. Germline V gene data show CDR1 as SGHKS and CDR2 as YYEKEE (reference sequence).

This chain uses TRBV5-1 with TRBJ2-1; D is undetermined. Trimming removed 4 bases from V and 2 bases from J, with 13 bases in between. In germline, CDR1 is SGHRS, CDR2 YFSETQ. The CDR3 sequence is 15 residues long. This CDR3 reads CASSLTDLTYNEQFF. The DNA for the CDR3 is TGCGCCAGCAGCCTCACGGATTTAACCTACAATGAGCAGTTCTTC.

In this sample, this clonotype turned up a few times. V is TRBV20-1 and J is TRBJ1-5; D perhaps matches TRBD1 (6 bases). This CDR3 has 15 residues. Looked up from germline, CDR1 is DFQATT and CDR2 is SNEGSKA (reference sequence). CDR3: CSGVRDTRHDQPQHF. The CDR3 DNA reads TGCAGCGGGGTAAGGGACACCCGCCACGATCAGCCCCAGCATTTT.

This clonotype has just one count. This chain joins TRBV29-1 and TRBJ2-5; TRBD2 might be the D (6 bases). The germline CDR1 and CDR2 sequences are SQVTM and ANQGSEA. V dropped 7 bases and J dropped 2 bases, with 17 bases sitting between them. The CDR3 extends over 14 amino acids. The CDR3 nucleotides read TGCAGCGGCAAAGGGTACGGGGGTCAAGAGACCCAGTACTTC. Translating gives CSGKGYGGQETQYF.

This clonotype was counted ten times or more. J is TRBJ2-1 and V is TRBV24-1; D uncertain. Trimming removed 5 bases at V and 9 bases at J, with 16 bases between. This CDR3 has 14 residues. Germline loops: CDR1 KGHDR, CDR2 SFDVKD. CDR3 amino acids: CATSVSAGSGEQFF. CDR3 nucleotide sequence: TGTGCCACCAGTGTTTCGGCCGGCTCGGGTGAGCAGTTCTTC.

The V call is TRBV9, the J call TRBJ2-1; possibly TRBD2 for D (6 bases). This CDR3 spans 15 amino acids. Trimming left V 2 bases short and J 7 bases short, with 16 bases between. CDR1 and CDR2 (germline): SGDLS, YYNGEE. The CDR3 region is CASSVLAPSSNEQFF. Written as DNA, the CDR3 is TGTGCCAGCAGCGTTCTAGCGCCCTCTTCTAATGAGCAGTTCTTC. The full variable domain, its missing parts supplied by reference TRBV9 and TRBJ2-1, is DSGVTQTPKHLITATGQRVTLRCSPRSGDLSVYWYQQSLDQGLQFLIQYYNGEERAKGNILERFSAQQFPDLHSELNLSSLELGDSALYFCASSVLAPSSNEQFFGPGTRLTVL.

The rearrangement joins TRBV4-3 to TRBJ2-1, with D uncertain. CDR1 is LGHNA and CDR2 is YSLEER in the germline V gene. Trimming shortened V by 4 bases and J by 9 bases, and 10 bases separated the two germline ends. The CDR3 loop spans 12 amino acids. The CDR3 region has the DNA TGCGCCAGCAGCCCCCGCGCTGGTGAGCAGTTCTTC. Translating it yields CASSPRAGEQFF.

The chain combines TRBV12-3 or TRBV12-4 with TRBJ1-5; D is unclear. The V end lost 6 bases, the J end lost 0 bases, and 6 bases lay between the germline ends. There are 13 residues in the CDR3. The CDR3 DNA follows: TGTGCCAGCAGGGAAGGTAGCAATCAGCCCCAGCATTTT. Its translation is CASREGSNQPQHF.

The chain joins TRBV6-5 to TRBJ1-1; D ambiguous. CDR1 MNHEY and CDR2 SVGAGI come from the germline V gene. V gave up 8 bases and J gave up 7 bases, with 11 bases separating them. The CDR3 contains 11 residues. The CDR3 loop reads CASGWEHEAFF. The DNA of the CDR3 is TGTGCCAGCGGTTGGGAGCATGAAGCTTTCTTT.